These T cell receptor beta chains were read from a single sample in a study of blood T cell repertoires in COVID-19. Libraries were prepared by immunoSEQ multiplex PCR; TCRdb keeps only in-frame clonotypes and omits some of them. The sample carries some 210,000 clones, about nine tenths recorded once. Sequencing was performed on peripheral blood. The receptors derive from a middle-aged woman with acute or convalescent COVID-19. Each CDR3 is given with its conserved first and last residue. The D gene is left open where the match is weak. Clone size is stated in some rows and not others, as once, few, many or a class when expanded.

>NA|TRBJ1-2|TRBV24-1|TRBD1
CATSAVAGTGNNYGYTF
TGTGCCACCAGTGCTGTGGCCGGGACAGGGAACAACTATGGCTACACCTTC
>NA|TRBJ1-4|TRBV24-1|NA
CATGHRTDDNNEKLFF
TGTGCCACCGGCCACCGGACAGATGATAATAATGAAAAACTGTTTTTT
>NA|TRBJ2-3|TRBV10-1|NA
CATKSGDTQYF
TGCGCCACCAAGTCCGGGGATACGCAGTATTTT
>NA|TRBJ1-2|TRBV2|NA
CASSDPRDGGYGYTF
TGTGCCAGCAGTGACCCACGGGACGGGGGGTATGGCTACACCTTC
>NA|TRBJ1-2|TRBV10-3|NA
CAINPKQGANYGYTF
TGTGCCATCAACCCAAAACAGGGAGCTAACTATGGCTACACCTTC
>NA|TRBJ2-2|TRBV24-1|TRBD2
CATGPGGNTGELFF
TGTGCCACGGGGCCGGGGGGTAACACCGGGGAGCTGTTTTTT
>NA|TRBJ1-1|TRBV12-3/TRBV12-4|NA
CASSYTGITEAFF
TGTGCCAGCAGTTATACAGGCATCACTGAAGCTTTCTTT
>once|TRBJ1-3|TRBV5-5|TRBD1
CASSFGSGGDTGNTIYF
TGTGCCAGCAGCTTCGGTTCAGGGGGTGATACTGGAAACACCATATATTTT
>once|TRBJ2-5|TRBV19|NA
CASRPTGLQETQYF
TGTGCCAGTAGGCCCACAGGGTTACAAGAGACCCAGTACTTC
>NA|TRBJ1-2|TRBV6-5|NA
CASSYTSGREYGYTF
TGTGCCAGCAGTTACACCTCGGGGAGAGAATATGGCTACACCTTC
>NA|TRBJ1-1|TRBV29-1|TRBD1
CSAARGTGANTEAFF
TGCAGCGCGGCTAGGGGGACAGGGGCGAACACTGAAGCTTTCTTT
>NA|TRBJ2-2|TRBV7-7|NA
CASSLALDGLLTGELFF
TGTGCCAGCAGCTTAGCGCTGGATGGACTTCTAACCGGGGAGCTGTTTTTT
>NA|TRBJ1-1|TRBV6-5|NA
CASRAERGGTEAFF
TGTGCCAGCAGGGCCGAAAGGGGTGGCACTGAAGCTTTCTTT
>NA|TRBJ1-3|TRBV19|TRBD1
CASSNQGAGGNTIYF
TGTGCCAGTAGTAACCAGGGGGCAGGCGGAAACACCATATATTTT
>NA|TRBJ2-5|TRBV5-6|TRBD2
CASSSGLYQETQYF
TGTGCCAGCAGCTCGGGACTATACCAAGAGACCCAGTACTTC
>once|TRBJ1-3|TRBV11-1|NA
CASSLQGRSGNTIYF
TGTGCCAGCAGCTTACAGGGCCGCTCTGGAAACACCATATATTTT
>NA|TRBJ1-4|TRBV5-1|TRBD1
CASSQGGTAEKLFF
TGCGCCAGCAGCCAAGGGGGGACAGCTGAAAAACTGTTTTTT
>once|TRBJ2-3|TRBV7-9|NA
CASSLAGGADTQYF
TGTGCCAGCAGCTTAGCGGGGGGTGCAGATACGCAGTATTTT
>NA|TRBJ2-5|TRBV9|NA
CASSVGGTRETQYF
TGTGCCAGCAGCGTCGGGGGAACCAGGGAGACCCAGTACTTC
>NA|TRBJ1-2|TRBV4-1|TRBD1
CASSQRTGTDYGYTF
TGCGCCAGCAGCCAGAGGACCGGGACAGACTATGGCTACACCTTC
>NA|TRBJ2-5|TRBV7-3|TRBD1
CASSSGQLQETQYF
TGTGCCAGCAGCTCGGGACAGCTCCAAGAGACCCAGTACTTC
>NA|TRBJ1-2|TRBV27|NA
CASSLLVGNGYTF
TGTGCCAGCAGTTTATTAGTCGGTAATGGCTACACCTTC
>NA|TRBJ1-2|TRBV12-3/TRBV12-4|TRBD1
CASSGQGAGGYTF
TGTGCCAGCAGTGGACAGGGGGCTGGTGGCTACACCTTC
>NA|TRBJ2-3|TRBV3-1/TRBV3-2|NA
CASSQEGGGPIDTQYF
TGTGCCAGCAGCCAAGAAGGCGGAGGTCCTATCGATACGCAGTATTTT
>NA|TRBJ2-3|TRBV6-5|TRBD2
CASSSTPGLAKDTQYF
TGTGCCAGCAGTTCCACACCGGGACTAGCGAAGGATACGCAGTATTTT
>NA|TRBJ1-1|TRBV10-3|NA
CAIREGAGPGEVEAFF
TGTGCCATCAGGGAAGGGGCCGGGCCTGGTGAGGTTGAAGCTTTCTTT
>NA|TRBJ1-3|TRBV30|TRBD1
CAWGTDLRGNTIYF
TGTGCCTGGGGGACAGACTTACGCGGAAACACCATATATTTT
>NA|TRBJ2-1|TRBV9|TRBD2
CASSVGAGEGKRSYNEQFF
TGTGCCAGCAGCGTAGGAGCTGGGGAGGGGAAACGCTCCTACAATGAGCAGTTCTTC
>NA|TRBJ2-3|TRBV9|TRBD1
CASSVRQGDGTDTQYF
TGTGCCAGCAGCGTTCGACAGGGGGATGGGACAGATACGCAGTATTTT
>NA|TRBJ2-1|TRBV4-1|TRBD2
CASSQAASGGVYYNEQFF
TGCGCCAGCAGCCAAGCCGCTAGCGGGGGGGTATACTACAATGAGCAGTTCTTC
>few|TRBJ1-2|TRBV11-2|NA
CASSLTANYGYTF
TGTGCCAGCAGCCTGACAGCGAACTATGGCTACACCTTC
>once|TRBJ1-1|TRBV5-6|NA
CASRIASGTEAFF
TGTGCCAGCAGGATAGCGTCGGGGACTGAAGCTTTCTTT
>NA|TRBJ2-3|TRBV6-5|NA
CAIKTSSDTQYF
TGTGCCATCAAGACTAGTTCAGATACGCAGTATTTT
>NA|TRBJ2-6|TRBV24-1|NA
CATGQSSGANVLTF
TGTGCCACGGGGCAGAGCTCTGGGGCCAACGTCCTGACTTTC
>NA|TRBJ2-1|TRBV24-1|TRBD2
CATSRSGGNYNEQFF
TGTGCCACCAGCCGCAGCGGGGGGAACTACAATGAGCAGTTCTTC
>NA|TRBJ1-5|TRBV12-3/TRBV12-4|NA
CASSERGVAQHF
TGTGCCAGCAGTGAAAGAGGAGTGGCCCAGCATTTT
>NA|TRBJ2-1|TRBV2|NA
CASSEGLAPRYNEQFF
TGTGCCAGCAGTGAAGGACTGGCACCGAGGTACAATGAGCAGTTCTTC
>NA|TRBJ1-2|TRBV3-1/TRBV3-2|TRBD1
CASSQLGTGGNYGYTF
TGTGCCAGCAGCCAGCTCGGGACAGGTGGAAACTATGGCTACACCTTC
>NA|TRBJ2-1|TRBV19|TRBD2
CASSIAGGPYNEQFF
TGTGCCAGTAGTATCGCGGGGGGCCCATACAATGAGCAGTTCTTC
>NA|TRBJ1-1|TRBV2|NA
CASSDGNRVPPEAFF
TGTGCCAGCAGTGATGGGAACAGGGTCCCTCCCGAAGCTTTCTTT
>NA|TRBJ2-1|TRBV7-9|TRBD1
CASGQVRYEQFF
TGTGCCAGCGGACAGGTACGATATGAGCAGTTCTTC
>NA|TRBJ1-3|TRBV19|NA
CASSTRRETLGNTIYF
TGTGCCAGTAGTACCCGGCGTGAGACTTTAGGAAACACCATATATTTT
>NA|TRBJ1-4|TRBV19|NA
CASKAGTFNEKLFF
TGTGCCAGTAAAGCAGGGACTTTTAATGAAAAACTGTTTTTT
>NA|TRBJ2-3|TRBV9|NA
CASSVRDGGFTDTQYF
TGTGCCAGCAGCGTTCGGGACGGGGGTTTCACAGATACGCAGTATTTT
>NA|TRBJ1-2|TRBV7-2|TRBD1
CASSRQGQNYGYTF
TGTGCCAGCAGCAGACAGGGGCAAAACTATGGCTACACCTTC
>NA|TRBJ2-1|TRBV18|TRBD1
CASSQTGTVYNEQFF
TGTGCCAGCTCACAAACCGGGACAGTCTACAATGAGCAGTTCTTC
>NA|TRBJ2-3|TRBV6-4|NA
CASSLLGETDTQYF
TGTGCCAGCAGTCTCCTTGGGGAGACAGATACGCAGTATTTT
>NA|TRBJ1-3|TRBV28|NA
CASSSAGEDSGNTIYF
TGTGCCAGCAGCTCCGCGGGGGAGGACTCTGGAAACACCATATATTTT
>NA|TRBJ1-1|TRBV6-5|NA
CASSPQGLNTEAFF
TGTGCCAGCAGTCCACAGGGTTTGAACACTGAAGCTTTCTTT
>NA|TRBJ1-1|TRBV6-5|NA
CASSYRTSTEAFF
TGTGCCAGCAGTTACAGGACATCCACTGAAGCTTTCTTT
>NA|TRBJ1-1|TRBV20-1|NA
CSVRQNTEAFF
TGCAGTGTACGACAGAACACTGAAGCTTTCTTT
>NA|TRBJ1-1|TRBV19|NA
CASQRRGKGVTTEAFF
TGTGCCAGTCAACGTCGGGGGAAGGGTGTTACCACTGAAGCTTTCTTT
>once|TRBJ1-2|TRBV10-2|TRBD1
CASSGGQGADGYTF
TGCGCCAGCAGTGGTGGACAGGGGGCGGATGGCTACACCTTC
>NA|TRBJ1-1|TRBV19|NA
CASTRTGWNAEAFF
TGTGCCAGTACCAGAACAGGGTGGAACGCTGAAGCTTTCTTT
>NA|TRBJ1-1|TRBV2|TRBD1
CASSPDRGNTEAFF
TGTGCCAGCAGTCCGGACAGGGGGAACACTGAAGCTTTCTTT
>NA|TRBJ1-5|TRBV6-6|NA
CASRPGGAGNQPQHF
TGTGCCAGCAGGCCGGGGGGGGCCGGCAATCAGCCCCAGCATTTT
>NA|TRBJ1-5|TRBV28|NA
CASSQRLRNQPQHF
TGTGCCAGCAGCCAGAGACTGAGGAATCAGCCCCAGCATTTT